The clone carrying this T cell receptor beta chain was counted only a few times. No antigen is known for it. Unique molecular identifiers were present on cDNA, and template switching added a universal primer site. From the 5' RACE reads, TCRdb called clonotypes with MiXCR, one entry per CDR3 protein. The table has some 1,600,000 distinct CDR3 sequences, about 31% seen once. This CDR3 has 13 residues. V was clipped by 7 bases and J by 6 bases, with 19 bases between them. Germline V lookup: CDR1 DFQATT, CDR2 SNEGSKA (reference sequence). The data were obtained in a study of identical twins. Findings and caveats of the study: A lower insertion count was a feature of abundant cord blood beta clonotypes, with no such feature in memory repertoires. Among beta out-of-frame sequences, excess sharing between twins appeared weaker. Zero-insertion results could be subject to partial confounding by invariant MAIT and iNKT cells.

This chain joins TRBV20-1 and TRBJ2-7; a weak D match, TRBD1 (6 bases). The sequencing sample was made of cord blood. The TCR was taken from a newborn girl in good health. The CDR3 DNA reads TGCAGTGTAGGGGGAAGAAGCCGGGGCGAGCAGTACTTC. Its translation is CSVGGRSRGEQYF.